The source of this TCR beta chain is a study of regulatory T cells in long-lasting Graves disease. Study-level results: Newly diagnosed disease favored TRBV20-1 and TRBJ2-1 over persistent disease.

About this clonotype itself: Its specificity is unknown. A much larger clone is a single base away; this may be a read error.

The V end lost 8 bases, the J end lost 5 bases, and 6 bases lay between the germline ends. Germline CDR1 is MNHNS and CDR2 is SASEGT. The CDR3 consists of 11 residues. Time point defined: newly diagnosed GD, antithyroid drugs for less than 3 months. Isolated PBMC RNA provided the starting material for the TCR library. Graves' disease was diagnosed by American Thyroid Association guidelines. TCR beta libraries were built with iRepertoire HTBI primers and Arm-PCR of CDR3 regions. Per the authors' pipeline: The samples included around 65 TRBV and roughly 14 TRBJ segments. TCRdb reanalysed the multiplex PCR reads using MiXCR and keeps one entry per CDR3 protein. TCRdb, rather than the study authors, made the V and J calls. The table includes 450,000 to 500,000 distinct CDR3 sequences, roughly 16% detected once. The same data also went into a second study, on T cells in Graves' hyperthyroidism and ophthalmopathy. This second study says: Ophthalmopathy, which appeared later, was predicted by the model a median around 6.9 months before onset.

The rearrangement joins TRBV6-1 to TRBJ2-2; no definite D call. The input for sequencing was peripheral blood mononuclear cells (PBMCs), taken at new diagnosis, from a patient treated with antithyroid drugs. This receptor was obtained from a man between 40 and 49 years old with Graves disease. CDR3 sequence (DNA): TGTGCCAGCGGGATAACCGGGGAGCTGTTTTTT. It specifies CASGITGELFF.